Below are 13 T cell receptor beta chains sequenced from a single sample in a study of a mutant IDH1 vaccine in newly diagnosed glioma. For these TCRs, the target antigens are not known. Only in-frame clones appear in the TCRdb table, and some are missing; sequencing was by immunoSEQ multiplex PCR. Of approximately 67,000 clones listed, 75% to 90% were seen once; the top ten hold 10% to 15%. Specified time point: week 23, last vaccination. Every single dose of the vaccine, 300 ug of mutant IDH1 20-mer peptide, came with topical imiquimod. Sample: PBMCs, taken from a glioma patient whose treatment included an IDH1 peptide vaccine. These TCRs come from a man younger than 35 with glioma.

This clone was seen once. V usage is TRBV6-1 and J usage is TRBJ1-1; D uncertain. This CDR3 has 14 residues. Trimming took off 0 bases at V and 1 base at J, with 6 bases between the two ends. Per germline, CDR1 MNHNS and CDR2 SASEGT. In DNA, the CDR3 is TGTGCCAGCAGTGAAGCGGGCCCGAACACTGAAGCTTTCTTT. This translates into CASSEAGPNTEAFF.

This chain connects TRBV5-8 to TRBJ1-2; D gene unclear. V lost 0 bases, J lost 5 bases, and 11 bases lay in between. Germline CDR1 is SGHTS and CDR2 is YDEGEE. The CDR3 is made up of 14 amino acids. CDR3: CASSLGGLRYGYTF. The CDR3 coding sequence is TGTGCCAGCAGCTTGGGAGGGTTGCGGTATGGCTACACCTTC.

The V call is TRBV5-6, the J call TRBJ2-1; D might be TRBD2 (7 bases). Germline V gene data show CDR1 as SGHDT and CDR2 as YYEEEE. This CDR3 contains 15 residues. V gave up 4 bases and J gave up 3 bases, with 14 bases separating them. In DNA form, the CDR3 reads TGTGCCAGCAGCCCCGAAGGGGGGGGCTACAATGAGCAGTTCTTC. Its protein is CASSPEGGGYNEQFF.

The chain is built from TRBV6-1 and TRBJ1-1; D is undetermined. The CDR3 runs to 13 residues. V was shortened by 4 bases and J by 1 base, with 7 bases between the two germline ends. Germline V lookup: CDR1 MNHNS, CDR2 SASEGT. The DNA of the CDR3 is TGTGCCAGCAGTGCGAGACCGAACACTGAAGCTTTCTTT. Translation gives CASSARPNTEAFF.

This clone was counted only a few times. The CDR3 DNA follows: TGCGCCAGCAGCCTTGGGCCCGATCAGCCCCAGCATTTT. The encoded protein is CASSLGPDQPQHF. The rearrangement uses TRBV4-1 and TRBJ1-5; D not resolved. CDR1 and CDR2 from the germline V gene are MGHRA and YSYEKL. Trimming took off 4 bases at V and 5 bases at J, with 9 bases between the two ends. This CDR3 has 13 residues.

The V call is TRBV14, the J call TRBJ1-1, with 7 nucleotides matching TRBD1. V lost 1 base, J lost 10 bases, and 6 bases stayed unmatched. Germline V lookup: CDR1 SGHDN, CDR2 FVKESK. The CDR3 consists of 13 residues. CDR3: CASSQVRGALAFF. The CDR3, as DNA: TGTGCCAGCAGCCAAGTCAGGGGGGCCTTAGCTTTCTTT.

This clone was observed a handful of times. The chain carries TRBV5-5 and TRBJ1-5; D is ambiguous. CDR1 and CDR2 (germline): SGHKS, YYEKEE (reference sequence). This CDR3 has 15 residues. V was clipped by 0 bases and J by 2 bases, with 9 bases between them. CDR3 sequence (DNA): TGTGCCAGCAGCTTGGCCTGGGCAGGCAATCAGCCCCAGCATTTT. This sequence encodes CASSLAWAGNQPQHF.

The rearrangement links TRBV19 to TRBJ1-1; D call uncertain. This CDR3 has 15 residues. Between the trimmed V and J ends, which lost 7 bases and 5 bases, there was a span of 20 bases. Germline lookup yields CDR1 LNHDA and CDR2 SQIVND (reference sequence). The CDR3 spells CASMEGILLRTEAFF. In DNA, the CDR3 is TGTGCCAGTATGGAGGGCATACTCTTAAGGACTGAAGCTTTCTTT.

The chain carries TRBV2 and TRBJ2-5; 8 bases agree with TRBD2. The CDR3 consists of 14 residues. V shed 7 bases and J 5 bases; nucleotides not matched to a gene: 9. Germline loops: CDR1 SNHLY, CDR2 FYNNEI. This CDR3 reads CASMGLVVGETQYF. The CDR3, as DNA: TGTGCCAGCATGGGACTAGTTGTAGGGGAGACCCAGTACTTC.

The chain employs TRBV10-3 and TRBJ2-4; 8 nucleotides match TRBD2. Germline CDR1 ENHRY, CDR2 SYGVKD. The trim removed 0 bases at V and 6 bases at J, leaving 7 bases unmatched. The CDR3 sequence is 16 residues long. CDR3 coding DNA: TGTGCCATCAGTGAGTCGACGGGGCTAGCGGGAAACATTCAGTACTTC. It specifies CAISESTGLAGNIQYF.

The chain couples TRBV10-3 to TRBJ1-1; no clear D. V gave up 6 bases and J gave up 3 bases, with 8 bases separating them. Germline assignment: CDR1 ENHRY and CDR2 SYGVKD. There are 12 residues in the CDR3. In nucleotides, the CDR3 is TGTGCCATCAGGGGCAGTTACACTGAAGCTTTCTTT. Its translation is CAIRGSYTEAFF.

The chain carries TRBV30 and TRBJ2-6, with D possibly TRBD1 on 5 matching bases. The germline V and J ends were trimmed by 5 bases and 0 bases, with 11 bases remaining between them. The CDR3 runs 15 residues. Germline V gene lookup returns CDR1 GTSNPN and CDR2 SVGIG (reference sequence). CDR3 residues: CAWARQSSGANVLTF. Written as DNA, the CDR3 is TGTGCCTGGGCAAGACAGAGCTCTGGGGCCAACGTCCTGACTTTC.

The chain joins TRBV27 to TRBJ1-2; D call uncertain. Germline assignment: CDR1 MNHEY and CDR2 SMNVEV (reference sequence). This CDR3 region has 13 residues. The V end lost 5 bases, the J end lost 4 bases, and 11 bases lay between the germline ends. Here the CDR3 DNA reads TGTGCCAGCAGTCCCACGGGTGGCTATGGCTACACCTTC. Residues: CASSPTGGYGYTF.